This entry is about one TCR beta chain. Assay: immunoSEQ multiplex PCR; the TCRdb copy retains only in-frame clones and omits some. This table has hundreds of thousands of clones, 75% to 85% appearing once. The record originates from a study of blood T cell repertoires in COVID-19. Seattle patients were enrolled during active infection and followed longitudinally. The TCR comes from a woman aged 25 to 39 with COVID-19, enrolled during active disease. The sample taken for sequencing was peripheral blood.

The CDR3 nucleotides read TGTGCCAGTAGCCAGGGGGCAAGGACTGAAGCTTTCTTT. This encodes CASSQGARTEAFF. The V gene is TRBV19, the J gene TRBJ1-1; the match to TRBD1 covers 8 bases. Germline CDR1 is LNHDA and CDR2 is SQIVND (reference sequence). The CDR3 has 13 residues. V shed 6 bases and J 5 bases; nucleotides not matched to a gene: 5.